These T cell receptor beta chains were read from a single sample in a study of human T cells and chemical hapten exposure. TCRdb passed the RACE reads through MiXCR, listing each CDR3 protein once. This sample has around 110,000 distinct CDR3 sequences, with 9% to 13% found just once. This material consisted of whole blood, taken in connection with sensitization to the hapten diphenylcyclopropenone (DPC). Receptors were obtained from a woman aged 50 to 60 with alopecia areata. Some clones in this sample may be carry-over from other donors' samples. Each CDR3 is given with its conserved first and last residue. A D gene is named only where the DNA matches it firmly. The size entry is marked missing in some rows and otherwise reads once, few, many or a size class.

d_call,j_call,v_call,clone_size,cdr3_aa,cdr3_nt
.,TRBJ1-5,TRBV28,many,CASSFRGSQPQHF,TGTGCCAGCAGTTTCCGAGGGAGTCAGCCCCAGCATTTT
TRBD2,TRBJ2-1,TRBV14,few,CASSPGLSGRGIYNEQFF,TGTGCCAGCAGTCCTGGGCTTAGCGGGAGAGGTATCTACAATGAGCAGTTCTTC
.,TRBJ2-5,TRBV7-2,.,CASSPSSLQSQETQYF,TGTGCCAGCAGCCCATCCTCGTTGCAGAGCCAAGAGACCCAGTACTTC
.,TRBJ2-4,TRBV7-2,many,CASSLAASLAKNIQYF,TGTGCCAGCAGCTTAGCGGCCTCTCTAGCCAAAAACATTCAGTACTTC
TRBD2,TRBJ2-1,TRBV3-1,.,CASSQVPGLAGGGYNEQFF,TGTGCCAGCAGCCAGGTCCCGGGACTAGCGGGAGGAGGTTACAATGAGCAGTTCTTC
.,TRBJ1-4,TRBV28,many,CASKGQGYEKLFF,TGTGCCAGCAAGGGGCAGGGTTATGAAAAACTGTTTTTT
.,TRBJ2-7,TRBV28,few,CASSGTPGAYEQYF,TGTGCCAGCAGCGGGACTCCCGGAGCCTACGAGCAGTACTTC
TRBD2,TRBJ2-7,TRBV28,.,CASSQTSGGTYEQYF,TGTGCCAGCAGCCAGACTAGCGGGGGCACCTACGAGCAGTACTTC
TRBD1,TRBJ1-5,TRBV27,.,CASSLDRGPANQPQHF,TGTGCCAGCAGTTTGGACAGGGGGCCGGCAAATCAGCCCCAGCATTTT
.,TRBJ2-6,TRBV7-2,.,CASSLSMAGANVLTF,TGTGCCAGCAGCTTAAGTATGGCGGGGGCCAACGTCCTGACTTTC
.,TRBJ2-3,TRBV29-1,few,CSVEAGPGADTQYF,TGCAGCGTTGAAGCGGGGCCCGGGGCAGATACGCAGTATTTT
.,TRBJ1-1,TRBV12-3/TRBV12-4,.,CASSEGGLSTEAFF,TGTGCCAGCAGTGAGGGGGGGCTGAGCACTGAAGCTTTCTTT
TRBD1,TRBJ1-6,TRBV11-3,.,CASSGTANSPLHF,TGTGCCAGCAGCGGGACAGCCAATTCACCCCTCCACTTT
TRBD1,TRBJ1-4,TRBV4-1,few,CASSQVQGKLDEKLFF,TGCGCCAGCAGCCAGGTACAGGGGAAACTGGATGAAAAACTGTTTTTT
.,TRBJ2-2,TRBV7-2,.,CASSLDGLNTGELFF,TGTGCCAGCAGCTTAGACGGATTAAACACCGGGGAGCTGTTTTTT
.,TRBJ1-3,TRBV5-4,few,CASSPGHVGNTIYF,TGTGCCAGCAGCCCGGGCCATGTAGGAAACACCATATATTTT
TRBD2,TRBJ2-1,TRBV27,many,CASSRWTSGTNEQFF,TGTGCCAGCAGTCGGTGGACTAGCGGGACGAATGAGCAGTTCTTC
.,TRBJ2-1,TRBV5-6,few,CASSSPNYALSEFF,TGTGCCAGCAGCTCACCGAATTACGCCCTGAGCGAGTTCTTC
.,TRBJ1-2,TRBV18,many,CASSPGLASLDYGYTF,TGTGCCAGCTCACCGGGATTGGCGTCGCTCGACTATGGCTACACCTTC
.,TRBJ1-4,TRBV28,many,CASSLGEKLFF,TGTGCCAGCAGTTTAGGTGAAAAACTGTTTTTT
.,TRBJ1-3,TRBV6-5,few,CASSYTAASGNTIYF,TGTGCCAGCAGTTACACGGCAGCCTCTGGAAACACCATATATTTT
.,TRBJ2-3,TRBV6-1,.,CASRSRGKDTQYF,TGTGCCAGCAGATCTAGAGGGAAGGATACGCAGTATTTT
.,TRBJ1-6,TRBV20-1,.,CSARAQGGNSPLHF,TGCAGTGCTAGAGCCCAGGGAGGTAATTCACCCCTCCACTTT